The present T cell receptor (beta chain) was sequenced within a study of CD8+CD57+ T cells in acquired aplastic anemia. TCR beta VDJ combinations and CDR3 sequences were profiled from genomic DNA. TCRdb reprocessed the reads via MiXCR and lists one record per CDR3 protein. The sample lists 450,000 to 550,000 distinct CDR3 sequences; over 25% were seen once. This clonotype was recorded at least ten times. Trimming shortened V by 6 bases and J by 4 bases, and 15 bases separated the two germline ends. The CDR3 contains 14 residues. CDR1 is SNHLY and CDR2 is FYNNEI in the germline V gene. Previously, flow cytometry had revealed CD8+CD57+ cell expansion in the patients chosen for sequencing.

The clonotype originates from a human donor with aplastic anemia. Sequencing was performed on sorted CD4+, CD8+, or CD8+CD57+ T cells (not recorded which) from PBMCs. The chain recombines TRBV2 with TRBJ1-1; no firm D call. CDR3: CASRAGREGTEAFF. The DNA for the CDR3 is TGTGCCAGCAGGGCCGGACGGGAGGGCACTGAAGCTTTCTTT.